This TCR beta chain was sequenced in a study of blood T cell repertoires in COVID-19. Study-wide background: The United States, Italy and Spain were the sources of the acute and convalescent COVID-19 samples.

In the authors' workflow: Counts of nucleated cells, estimated from reference gene primer amplification, were obtained. Only in-frame clones appear in the TCRdb table, and some are missing; sequencing was by immunoSEQ multiplex PCR. The D gene and trimming were derived from the DNA, and the V and J assignments and clone size from that table. Of tens of thousands of clones detected, 70% to 85% appear once; the ten largest clones hold 3.5%. The J segment lost 4 bases and the V segment lost 0 bases, leaving 8 bases of the junction unmatched. The CDR3 length is 17 residues. Germline V gives CDR1 SGHRS, CDR2 YFSETQ.

Sequencing was carried out using peripheral blood. The receptor's source is a man aged 60 to 75 with acute or convalescent COVID-19. This chain connects TRBV5-1 to TRBJ2-2; 8 bases align to TRBD2. The CDR3 spells CASSLGPGLAVTGELFF. The CDR3 DNA reads TGCGCCAGCAGCTTGGGCCCCGGACTAGCTGTCACCGGGGAGCTGTTTTTT.